Listed below are T cell receptor beta chains from one sample, sequenced in a study of cytomegalovirus exposure and HLA in healthy donors. Clones were sequenced by immunoSEQ multiplex PCR, and TCRdb holds only the in-frame ones, with some missing. Of tens of thousands of clones listed, around 68% are singletons. The sequenced sample consisted of PBMCs. The source is a man aged 40-49 years in good health and CMV-seropositive. Each CDR3 is given with its conserved first and last residue. Fields, in order: clone size, V gene, J gene, D gene, CDR3 protein, CDR3 DNA. The D gene is left open where the match is weak. The listing skips clone size in some rows; elsewhere it reads once, few, many or a size class.

>.|TRBV19|TRBJ1-1|.
CASRVWAGANTEAFF
TGTGCCAGTAGAGTTTGGGCAGGGGCGAACACTGAAGCTTTCTTT
>.|TRBV10-3|TRBJ2-2|TRBD2
CAIRGGLAGDTGELFF
TGTGCCATCCGAGGGGGATTAGCGGGAGACACCGGGGAGCTGTTTTTT
>.|TRBV7-9|TRBJ2-1|TRBD2
CASSLSGAYNEQFF
TGTGCCAGCAGCTTGAGCGGGGCCTACAATGAGCAGTTCTTC
>.|TRBV19|TRBJ2-3|TRBD2
CASSAGGGLTDTQYF
TGTGCCAGTAGTGCCGGCGGGGGGCTCACAGATACGCAGTATTTT
>.|TRBV7-2|TRBJ2-2|.
CASSLVQTNTGELFF
TGTGCCAGCAGCTTAGTCCAGACTAACACCGGGGAGCTGTTTTTT
>.|TRBV6-4|TRBJ2-1|TRBD2
CASSEVAGPYYNEQFF
TGTGCCAGCAGTGAGGTAGCGGGTCCTTACTACAATGAGCAGTTCTTC
>once|TRBV7-2|TRBJ1-5|.
CASSLEGGKQPQHF
TGTGCCAGCAGCTTAGAGGGGGGGAAGCAGCCCCAGCATTTT
>.|TRBV6-5|TRBJ2-1|TRBD1
CASSSWTGYYNEQFF
TGTGCCAGCAGTTCCTGGACAGGGTACTACAATGAGCAGTTCTTC
>few|TRBV10-3|TRBJ2-1|TRBD2
CAISAASGSYNEQFF
TGTGCCATCAGTGCCGCTAGCGGGAGCTACAATGAGCAGTTCTTC
>.|TRBV2|TRBJ2-5|TRBD2
CASRRLAGVQAQYF
TGTGCCAGCAGGAGACTAGCGGGGGTCCAGGCCCAGTACTTC
>.|TRBV4-2|TRBJ2-4|.
CASSQDPAGEGNIQYF
TGTGCCAGCAGCCAGGATCCGGCAGGGGAGGGAAACATTCAGTACTTC
>.|TRBV5-4|TRBJ2-3|TRBD2
CASTLRVTSGTDTQYF
TGTGCCAGCACCCTGAGGGTCACTAGCGGCACAGATACGCAGTATTTT
>.|TRBV7-6|TRBJ2-1|TRBD2
CASSILARNEQFF
TGTGCCAGCAGCATACTAGCGCGGAATGAGCAGTTCTTC
>.|TRBV5-6|TRBJ2-3|.
CASSLSADTQYF
TGTGCCAGCAGCTTGAGCGCAGATACGCAGTATTTT
>.|TRBV9|TRBJ1-3|.
CASSAQASGNTIYF
TGTGCCAGCAGCGCACAGGCGTCTGGAAACACCATATATTTT
>.|TRBV6-1|TRBJ2-7|TRBD2
CASRTSGFYEQYF
TGTGCCAGCAGGACTAGCGGGTTCTACGAGCAGTACTTC
>.|TRBV19|TRBJ1-5|TRBD1
CASSTDRAINQPQHF
TGTGCCAGTAGCACGGACAGGGCTATCAATCAGCCCCAGCATTTT
>.|TRBV7-2|TRBJ2-6|.
CASSFSANVLTF
TGTGCCAGCAGCTTCTCGGCCAACGTCCTGACTTTC
>.|TRBV5-1|TRBJ2-7|TRBD2
CASSLALRGDSFYEQYF
TGCGCCAGCAGCTTGGCGTTGCGGGGGGATTCGTTCTACGAGCAGTACTTC
>.|TRBV10-3|TRBJ1-5|TRBD1
CAIRKPGQNQPQHF
TGTGCCATCAGAAAACCGGGACAGAATCAGCCCCAGCATTTT
>.|TRBV5-1|TRBJ2-1|TRBD2
CASSASLAGGVGEQFF
TGCGCCAGCAGCGCAAGTCTAGCGGGAGGCGTAGGAGAGCAGTTCTTC
>.|TRBV7-6|TRBJ1-5|TRBD1
CASSPGTGVNQPQHF
TGTGCCAGCAGCCCCGGGACAGGCGTAAATCAGCCCCAGCATTTT
>.|TRBV4-2|TRBJ1-1|.
CASSQIPTGSTEAFF
TGTGCCAGCAGCCAAATCCCCACGGGTTCCACTGAAGCTTTCTTT
>.|TRBV2|TRBJ1-5|.
CASGPTQGRQPQHF
TGTGCCAGCGGCCCGACACAGGGAAGGCAGCCCCAGCATTTT
>few|TRBV18|TRBJ1-1|.
CASSSGGGNTEAFF
TGTGCCAGCTCTTCGGGGGGGGGAAACACTGAAGCTTTCTTT
>.|TRBV28|TRBJ1-5|.
CASSLVGVLKTGAQHF
TGTGCCAGCAGTTTAGTCGGGGTTCTGAAAACTGGGGCCCAGCATTTT
>.|TRBV5-8|TRBJ1-5|.
CASSERQTGRAQHF
TGTGCCAGCAGCGAAAGACAGACAGGTCGGGCCCAGCATTTT
>.|TRBV7-2|TRBJ2-1|TRBD1
CASSLTGGYNEQFF
TGTGCCAGCAGCCTGACAGGGGGGTACAATGAGCAGTTCTTC
>.|TRBV9|TRBJ2-3|.
CASSPRQGPNTQYF
TGTGCCAGCAGCCCTCGGCAGGGGCCGAATACGCAGTATTTT
>.|TRBV5-4|TRBJ1-2|TRBD1
CASSRDSGGYTF
TGTGCCAGCAGCCGGGACAGTGGGGGCTACACCTTC
>.|TRBV6-6|TRBJ1-5|.
CASTKSASNQPQHF
TGTGCCAGCACTAAGTCAGCTAGTAATCAGCCCCAGCATTTT
>.|TRBV11-3|TRBJ2-2|.
CASSPRGGLNTGELFF
TGTGCCAGCAGCCCCCGCGGGGGCCTGAACACCGGGGAGCTGTTTTTT
>few|TRBV10-3|TRBJ1-2|.
CASREGNHGYTF
TGTGCCTCCAGGGAGGGAAACCATGGCTACACCTTC
>.|TRBV27|TRBJ1-2|TRBD1
CASSTGGNYGYTF
TGTGCCAGCAGTACAGGGGGTAACTATGGCTACACCTTC
>.|TRBV11-3|TRBJ2-3|TRBD2
CASSPGLAGGPDTQYF
TGTGCCAGCAGCCCAGGACTAGCGGGAGGTCCAGATACGCAGTATTTT
>.|TRBV19|TRBJ1-1|.
CASSMPGVYTEAFF
TGTGCCAGTAGTATGCCAGGGGTGTACACTGAAGCTTTCTTT
>.|TRBV30|TRBJ1-2|.
CAWSIGQGDGYTF
TGTGCCTGGAGTATTGGGCAGGGCGATGGCTACACCTTC
>.|TRBV28|TRBJ2-3|.
CASSLRPGNTQYF
TGTGCCAGCAGTTTAAGACCAGGGAATACGCAGTATTTT
>.|TRBV7-2|TRBJ1-5|.
CASSLRSGRNQPQHF
TGTGCCAGCAGCTTACGGAGTGGGAGGAATCAGCCCCAGCATTTT
>.|TRBV9|TRBJ1-5|.
CASSVGRGGNQPQHF
TGTGCCAGCAGCGTAGGACGGGGAGGCAATCAGCCCCAGCATTTT